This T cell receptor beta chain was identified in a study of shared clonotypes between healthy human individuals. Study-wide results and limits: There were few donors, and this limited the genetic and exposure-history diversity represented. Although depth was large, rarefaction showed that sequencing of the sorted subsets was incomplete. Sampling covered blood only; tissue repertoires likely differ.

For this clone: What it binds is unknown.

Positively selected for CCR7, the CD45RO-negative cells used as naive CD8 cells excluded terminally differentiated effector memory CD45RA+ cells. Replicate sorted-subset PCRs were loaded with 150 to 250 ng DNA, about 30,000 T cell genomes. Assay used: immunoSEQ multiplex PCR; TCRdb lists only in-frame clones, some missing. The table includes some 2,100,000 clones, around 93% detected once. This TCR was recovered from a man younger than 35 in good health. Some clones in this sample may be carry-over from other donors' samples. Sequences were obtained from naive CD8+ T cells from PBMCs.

As DNA, the CDR3 is TGCGCCAGCAGCCCGGGACGGAACTCCTACAATGAGCAGTTCTTC. Translating gives CASSPGRNSYNEQFF. The chain employs TRBV5-1 and TRBJ2-1, with D perhaps TRBD1 or TRBD2 (5 bases each). Trimming left V 4 bases short and J 0 bases short, with 11 bases between. CDR1 and CDR2 from the germline V gene are SGHRS and YFSETQ. The length of the CDR3 is 15 residues.